This section outlines one T cell receptor beta chain sequence together with its context. Its antigen is currently not known. No clone much larger than this one lies a single base away; base qualities are absent. The immunoSEQ assay at survey resolution was applied to genomic DNA for sequencing of TCRbeta rearrangements. As for the original processing: A lowest detectable productive clonotype frequency of 2.59 x 10-5 was observed in the TCR sequencing data. Only productive TCRbeta rearrangements, meaning sequences that were complete and in-frame, were kept for the analyses. Sample clonality was computed as Simpson clonality in the immunoSEQ Analyzer version 3.0. Clones were grouped by frequency into very rare, small, medium, large (1-20%) or hyperexpanded (>20%) categories. OLGA 1.2.3 estimated generation probabilities, VDJtools produced V-gene circos plots, VDJdb was queried for specificities, and GLIPH identified CDR3 motifs. In TCRdb, the immuneACCESS table is reduced to in-frame sequences with V and J assigned. These tables do not hold every clone; where another copy was compared, an unresolved V gene accounts for under half, and the others remain unexplained. The D gene and trimming were derived from the DNA, and the V and J assignments and clone size from that table. Present in this sample are approximately 30,000 clones, around 81% of which were seen just once. The biggest ten clones account for around 4.8% of the sample.

The sample comes from a study of STAT5B mutations in CD4+ large granular lymphocyte leukemia (dated by TCRdb to 2022 to 2024). About the investigation overall: Among healthy controls, the CDR3 'QG' motif was associated with a particular HLA allele. Flow cytometry on FACSCanto II or FACSVerse showed that the purified fractions were more than 95% pure among lymphocytes. The study compared the TCRbeta repertoires of patients with CD4+ T-cell large granular lymphocyte leukemia against the TCRbeta repertoires of healthy blood donors. Summary of the overall study and its limitations: Main leukemic clonotypes were private to each patient, although around 25% of the main leukemic clonotypes were found at low frequency in the non-leukemic repertoires of other patients. Data were not HLA-matched; higher clonality in CD4+ versus CD8+ T-LGLL could reflect the relatively small sample size. Greater clonality appeared to be present in CD4-sorted patient repertoires than in healthy CD4+ repertoires, and the difference was retained after the putative leukemic clones were removed.

The healthy controls were 37 blood donors, and the buffy coats of these donors were supplied by the Finnish Red Cross blood service. All TCR-sequenced material derived from peripheral blood: patient blood samples and healthy donor buffy coats. Peripheral blood mononuclear cells were isolated by Ficoll-Hypaque gradient centrifugation. CD4+ cells were magnetically purified from the buffy coats of healthy controls. Genomic DNA was extracted with the Gentra Puregene Cell and Tissue kit and quantified on a Qubit 2.0 fluorometer. Sequencing used CD4+ T cells from blood buffy coats. The TCR comes from a human donor in good health.

The encoded CDR3 is CASSSIGTGTYEQYF. Read as DNA, the sequence is TGTGCCAGCAGTTCGATAGGGACTGGAACCTACGAGCAGTACTTC. The rearranged chain carries TRBV27 and TRBJ2-7; TRBD2 is a weak D gene call, 6 bases matching. In the germline V gene (reference sequence), CDR1 corresponds to MNHEY and CDR2 to SMNVEV. Including cysteine and phenylalanine, the CDR3 has 15 amino acids. Only the CDR3 region is kept as DNA, spanning 45 bases read in frame from base 1. Relative to germline, V is 4 bases shorter and J is 2 bases shorter, with 15 bases between their ends.